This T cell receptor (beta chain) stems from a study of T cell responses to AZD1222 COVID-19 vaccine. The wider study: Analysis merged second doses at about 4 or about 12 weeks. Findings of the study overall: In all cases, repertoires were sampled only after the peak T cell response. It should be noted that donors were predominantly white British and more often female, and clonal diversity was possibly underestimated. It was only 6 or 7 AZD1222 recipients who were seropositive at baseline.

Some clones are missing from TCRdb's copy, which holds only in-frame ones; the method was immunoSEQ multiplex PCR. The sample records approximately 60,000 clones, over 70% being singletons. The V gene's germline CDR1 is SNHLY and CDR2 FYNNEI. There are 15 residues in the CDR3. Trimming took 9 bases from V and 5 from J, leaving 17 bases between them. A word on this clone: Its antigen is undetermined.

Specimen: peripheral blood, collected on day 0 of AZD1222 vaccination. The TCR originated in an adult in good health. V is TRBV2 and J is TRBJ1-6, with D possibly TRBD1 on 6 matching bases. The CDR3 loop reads CASKLQGIDNSPLHF. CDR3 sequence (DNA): TGTGCCAGTAAATTACAGGGAATAGATAATTCACCCCTCCACTTT.